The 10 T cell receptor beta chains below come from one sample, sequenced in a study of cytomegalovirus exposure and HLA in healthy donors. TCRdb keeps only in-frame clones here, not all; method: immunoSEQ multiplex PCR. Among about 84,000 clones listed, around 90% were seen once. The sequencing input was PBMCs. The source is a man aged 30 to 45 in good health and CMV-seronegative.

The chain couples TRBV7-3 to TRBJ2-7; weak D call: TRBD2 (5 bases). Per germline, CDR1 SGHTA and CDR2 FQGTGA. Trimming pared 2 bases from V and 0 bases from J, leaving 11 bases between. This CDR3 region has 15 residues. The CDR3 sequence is CASSLGSGSSYEQYF. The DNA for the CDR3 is TGTGCCAGCAGCTTAGGGTCGGGGAGCTCCTACGAGCAGTACTTC.

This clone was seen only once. CDR3: CASSLFGTNEKLFF. DNA for the CDR3: TGTGCCAGCAGTTTATTCGGGACTAATGAAAAACTGTTTTTT. The V call is TRBV28, the J call TRBJ1-4; no reliable D call. Germline V CDR1 and CDR2: MDHEN, SYDVKM. V lost 1 base and J 2 bases, leaving 5 bases between the germline ends. This CDR3 region has 14 residues.

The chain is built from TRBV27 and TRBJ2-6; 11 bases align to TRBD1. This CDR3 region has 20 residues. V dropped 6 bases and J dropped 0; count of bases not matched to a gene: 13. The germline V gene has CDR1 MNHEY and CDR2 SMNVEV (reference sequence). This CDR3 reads CASRPRLFGTGGSGANVLTF. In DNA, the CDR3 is TGTGCCAGCAGACCTCGTTTGTTCGGGACAGGGGGCTCTGGGGCCAACGTCCTGACTTTC. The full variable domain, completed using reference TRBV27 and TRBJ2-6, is EAQVTQNPRYLITVTGKKLTVTCSQNMNHEYMSWYRQDPGLGLRQIYYSMNVEVTDKGDVPEGYKVSRKEKRNFPLILESPSPNQTSLYFCASRPRLFGTGGSGANVLTFGAGSRLTVL.

Here the CDR3 reads CASSPTGTSGTQFF. DNA for the CDR3: TGTGCCAGCAGTCCAACGGGGACTAGCGGAACTCAGTTCTTC. This chain uses TRBV6-5 with TRBJ2-1, with TRBD2 matching 11 bases. The CDR3 consists of 14 residues. V lost 5 bases and J lost 13; bases outside the gene matches: 10. Germline V CDR1 and CDR2: MNHEY, SVGAGI.

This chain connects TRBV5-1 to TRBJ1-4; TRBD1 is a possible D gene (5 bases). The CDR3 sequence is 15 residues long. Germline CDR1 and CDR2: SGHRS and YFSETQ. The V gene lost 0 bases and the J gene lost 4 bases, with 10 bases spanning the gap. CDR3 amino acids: CASSLGTTNNEKLFF. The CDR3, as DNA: TGCGCCAGCAGCTTGGGGACAACGAATAATGAAAAACTGTTTTTT.

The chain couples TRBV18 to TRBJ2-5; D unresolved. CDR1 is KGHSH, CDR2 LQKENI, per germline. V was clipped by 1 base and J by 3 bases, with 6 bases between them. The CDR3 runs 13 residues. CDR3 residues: CASSPRQKETQYF. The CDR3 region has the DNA TGTGCCAGCTCACCACGGCAGAAAGAGACCCAGTACTTC.

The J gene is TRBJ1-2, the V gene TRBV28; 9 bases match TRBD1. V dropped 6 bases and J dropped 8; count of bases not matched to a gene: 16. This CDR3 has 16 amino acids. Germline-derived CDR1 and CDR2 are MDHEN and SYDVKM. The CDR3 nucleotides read TGTGCCAGCAGGGAAGAGTTCGGACAGGGGTATTTCGGCTACACCTTC. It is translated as CASREEFGQGYFGYTF.

Here the CDR3 reads CASSLSGYEQYF. The CDR3 DNA is TGTGCCAGCAGCTTAAGCGGCTACGAGCAGTACTTC. The chain joins TRBV7-3 to TRBJ2-7, with D hard to call. Trimming cost V 1 base and J 3 bases, with 4 bases left between them. Per the germline V gene, CDR1 is SGHTA and CDR2 is FQGTGA. This CDR3 region has 12 residues.

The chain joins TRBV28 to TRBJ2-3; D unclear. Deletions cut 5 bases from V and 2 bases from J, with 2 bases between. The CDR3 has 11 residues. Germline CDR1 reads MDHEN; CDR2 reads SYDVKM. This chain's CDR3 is CASSLTDTQYF. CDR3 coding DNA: TGTGCCAGCAGTCTCACAGATACGCAGTATTTT.

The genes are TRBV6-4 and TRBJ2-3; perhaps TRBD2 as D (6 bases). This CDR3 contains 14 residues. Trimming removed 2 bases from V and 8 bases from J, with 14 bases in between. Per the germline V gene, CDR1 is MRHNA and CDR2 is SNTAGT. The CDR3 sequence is CASSDAGSRGTQYF. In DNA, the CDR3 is TGTGCCAGCAGTGACGCGGGGTCTCGGGGTACGCAGTATTTT.